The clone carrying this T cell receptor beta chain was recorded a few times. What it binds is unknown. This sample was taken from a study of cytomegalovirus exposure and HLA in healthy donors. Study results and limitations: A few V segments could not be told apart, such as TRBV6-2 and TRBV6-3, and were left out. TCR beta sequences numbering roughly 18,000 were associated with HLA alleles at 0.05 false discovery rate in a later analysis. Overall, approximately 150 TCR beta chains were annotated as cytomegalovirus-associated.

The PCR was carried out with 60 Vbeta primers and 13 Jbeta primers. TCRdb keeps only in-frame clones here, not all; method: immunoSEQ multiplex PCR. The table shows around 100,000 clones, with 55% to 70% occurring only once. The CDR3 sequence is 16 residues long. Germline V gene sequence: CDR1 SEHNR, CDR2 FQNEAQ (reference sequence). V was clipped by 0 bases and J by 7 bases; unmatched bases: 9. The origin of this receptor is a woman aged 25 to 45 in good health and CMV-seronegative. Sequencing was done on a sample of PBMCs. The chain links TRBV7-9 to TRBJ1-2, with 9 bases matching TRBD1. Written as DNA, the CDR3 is TGTGCCAGCAGCTTAGCCTCAGGACAGGGGCGGGGTGGCTACACCTTC. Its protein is CASSLASGQGRGGYTF.